This TCR beta chain derives from a study of shared clonotypes between healthy human individuals. Study outcomes and limitations: Clonotype sharing among donors, it was expected, would be affected by sequencing depth. Naive CD4 clonotypes overlapped across a handful of donors at about 5%.

As regards this clone: The target antigen is unknown.

V was cut by 2 bases and J by 8 bases, with 19 bases left in between. Germline V gene sequence: CDR1 MNHEY, CDR2 SMNVEV (reference sequence). This CDR3 is built from 16 residues. For every subset, genomic DNA was evenly distributed across several immunoSEQ plates. Only in-frame clones appear in the TCRdb table, and some are missing; sequencing was by immunoSEQ multiplex PCR. This table has 600,000 to 750,000 clones, over 55% appearing once. The receptor was derived from a woman aged 25 to 39 in good health. The chain joins TRBV27 to TRBJ2-1; D is uncertain. The sample taken for sequencing was memory CD4+ T cells sorted from blood. Subset in this sample: CD45RA-negative fraction. This chain's CDR3 is CASSLNSQIESDEQFF. DNA of the CDR3: TGTGCCAGCAGTTTAAATAGCCAAATTGAAAGCGATGAGCAGTTCTTC.